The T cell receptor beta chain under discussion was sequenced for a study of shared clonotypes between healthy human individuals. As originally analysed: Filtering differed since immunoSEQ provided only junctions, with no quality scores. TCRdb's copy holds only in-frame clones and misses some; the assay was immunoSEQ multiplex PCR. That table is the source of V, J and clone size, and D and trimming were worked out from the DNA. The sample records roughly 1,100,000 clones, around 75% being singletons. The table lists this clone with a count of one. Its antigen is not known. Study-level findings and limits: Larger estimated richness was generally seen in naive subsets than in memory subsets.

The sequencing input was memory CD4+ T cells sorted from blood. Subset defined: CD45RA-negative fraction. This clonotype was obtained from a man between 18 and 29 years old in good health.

The CDR3 DNA is TGTGCCAGCAGTGAGGCCCCTAGAGGGCGGGCCAAAAACATTCAGTACTTC. This encodes CASSEAPRGRAKNIQYF. V usage is TRBV2 and J usage is TRBJ2-4, with D possibly TRBD2 on 5 matching bases. The germline V and J ends were trimmed by 3 bases and 1 base, with 16 bases remaining between them. This CDR3 has 17 residues. CDR1 is SNHLY, CDR2 FYNNEI, per germline.